This T cell receptor beta chain was sequenced during a study of CXCR3-negative and CXCR3-positive naive CD8 T cells. TRB cDNA was prepared as libraries by UMI-labeled 5' RACE. TCRdb re-called the 5' RACE reads and shows each CDR3 protein once, DNA omitted. This sample's table has over 55,000 distinct CDR3 sequences. Overall study results and limits: Memory cells differed in TRBV-TRBJ usage, but naive CXCR3-negative and CXCR3-positive cells had similar usage.

Worth noting for this clonotype: The antigen is unknown.

The receptor comes from a human donor in good health. Some clones in this sample may be carry-over from other donors' samples. Sequencing was done on a sample of memory CD8+ T cells from blood.

The CDR3 loop is CASSPVWGFEQYF. The V gene is TRBV7-9, the J gene TRBJ2-7. Germline assignment: CDR1 SEHNR and CDR2 FQNEAQ (reference sequence). CDR3 size: 13 residues.